Listed here are 5 T cell receptor beta chains from one sample, sequenced in a study of PD-1 blockade in classical Hodgkin lymphoma. Indicated time point: cycle 4 day 1 (C4D1), after less than seven weeks of nivolumab. Every patient was affected by relapse after autologous stem cell transplantation, while exposure to brentuximab vedotin was not uniform. This table comes from immunoSEQ multiplex PCR, and its TCRdb copy is limited to in-frame clones, with some not included. Here the sample spans 50,000 to 65,000 clones, more than 90% being singletons. The sample consisted of peripheral blood mononuclear cells (PBMCs), taken before the fourth cycle of nivolumab. All receptors come from a human donor with classical Hodgkin lymphoma.

J is TRBJ2-6 and V is TRBV28; D call uncertain. Between the trimmed V and J ends, which lost 8 bases and 0 bases, there was a span of 5 bases. The CDR3 is 13 amino acids. Germline values: CDR1 MDHEN, CDR2 SYDVKM. CDR3 protein: CASGFSGANVLTF. As DNA, the CDR3 is TGTGCCAGCGGGTTCTCTGGGGCCAACGTCCTGACTTTC.

V and J are TRBV5-8 and TRBJ2-5; 11 nucleotides align to TRBD2. CDR3 length: 15 residues. The germline V gene has CDR1 SGHTS and CDR2 YDEGEE. Trimming took 4 bases from V and 1 from J; bases not matched to a gene: 3. The chain's CDR3 is CASSGGLAVQETQYF. The CDR3 bases are TGTGCCAGCAGCGGGGGACTAGCGGTCCAAGAGACCCAGTACTTC.

The chain couples TRBV5-1 to TRBJ2-1, with D perhaps TRBD1 or TRBD2 (5 bases each). CDR3 length: 15 residues. V lost 3 bases, J lost 5 bases, and 15 bases lay in between. The germline V gene encodes CDR1 SGHRS and CDR2 YFSETQ. The CDR3 loop is CASSSGTGRHNEQFF. The CDR3 DNA reads as TGCGCCAGCAGCTCTGGGACGGGGCGTCACAATGAGCAGTTCTTC. Using reference TRBV5-1 and TRBJ2-1 for the parts outside the CDR3, the full variable domain is KAGVTQTPRYLIKTRGQQVTLSCSPISGHRSVSWYQQTPGQGLQFLFEYFSETQRNKGNFPGRFSGRQFSNSRSEMNVSTLELGDSALYLCASSSGTGRHNEQFFGPGTRLTVL.

The V and J genes are TRBV6-1 and TRBJ2-6; weak D call: TRBD2 (6 bases). There are 15 residues in the CDR3. Per germline, CDR1 MNHNS and CDR2 SASEGT. Trimming removed 4 bases from V and 0 bases from J, with 7 bases in between. CDR3 coding DNA: TGTGCCAGCAGTGTCGGGGGCTCTGGGGCCAACGTCCTGACTTTC. Translation gives CASSVGGSGANVLTF.

The chain uses TRBV27 and TRBJ1-5; 7 nucleotides agree with TRBD1. The germline CDR1 and CDR2 sequences are MNHEY and SMNVEV (reference sequence). The CDR3 covers 14 residues. V dropped 5 bases and J dropped 6; count of bases not matched to a gene: 7. CDR3 nucleotides: TGTGCCAGCAGTGACAGGGCCCAGAGTCAGCCCCAGCATTTT. Amino acids: CASSDRAQSQPQHF.